The rows below give T cell receptor beta chains drawn from one sample of a study of cytomegalovirus exposure and HLA in healthy donors. Produced via immunoSEQ multiplex PCR; TCRdb's table is partial and in-frame only. This table has roughly 110,000 clones, over 70% appearing once. What was sequenced was PBMCs. The receptors stem from a boy aged 5-17 years in good health and CMV-seronegative. CDR3s include the opening cysteine and the closing phenylalanine or tryptophan. The D gene is left open where the match is weak. Not every row has a clone size; where given, it reads once, few, many or a size class.

len	abundance	v_gene	j_gene	d_gene	CDR3aa	CDR3nt
17	-	TRBV5-4	TRBJ2-1	TRBD2	CASSYLAGRGSYNEQFF	TGTGCCAGCAGCTATCTGGCCGGGAGGGGGTCCTACAATGAGCAGTTCTTC
14	-	TRBV4-1	TRBJ1-2	-	CASRPPGPSYGYTF	TGCGCCAGCCGCCCGCCTGGTCCTAGCTATGGCTACACCTTC
15	few	TRBV30	TRBJ1-2	TRBD1	CASAGQGSSGYGYTF	TGTGCCAGCGCGGGACAGGGCTCCTCTGGCTATGGCTACACCTTC
15	-	TRBV5-1	TRBJ1-4	TRBD1	CASSSEGALGEKLFF	TGCGCCAGCAGCTCGGAGGGGGCGCTGGGGGAAAAACTGTTTTTT
14	once	TRBV30	TRBJ2-7	-	CAWSSAVSSYEQYF	TGTGCCTGGTCCTCAGCGGTAAGCTCCTACGAGCAGTACTTC
16	-	TRBV15	TRBJ2-1	TRBD1	CATSRVEGQGGNEQFF	TGTGCCACCAGCAGAGTGGAGGGACAGGGGGGGAATGAGCAGTTCTTC
14	-	TRBV7-9	TRBJ1-2	-	CASSSGGVDYGYTF	TGTGCCAGCAGCTCTGGGGGGGTCGACTATGGCTACACCTTC
12	once	TRBV6-5	TRBJ1-5	-	CASSPPYQPQHF	TGTGCCAGCAGTCCTCCTTATCAGCCCCAGCATTTT
13	-	TRBV28	TRBJ2-1	-	CASKQHSYNEQFF	TGTGCCAGCAAACAGCACTCCTACAATGAGCAGTTCTTC
14	-	TRBV28	TRBJ2-7	-	CASSLATGTYEQYF	TGTGCCAGCAGTTTAGCGACAGGTACCTACGAGCAGTACTTC
15	-	TRBV6-5	TRBJ1-2	TRBD1	CASSYEAGGNYGYTF	TGTGCCAGCAGTTACGAGGCAGGGGGTAACTATGGCTACACCTTC
13	-	TRBV10-1	TRBJ2-4	-	CASSESGVNIQYF	TGCGCCAGCAGTGAGTCAGGGGTAAACATTCAGTACTTC
15	-	TRBV15	TRBJ2-7	-	CATSRTAPAPIEQYF	TGTGCCACCAGCAGGACAGCCCCGGCTCCAATCGAGCAGTACTTC
15	-	TRBV5-1	TRBJ2-1	-	CASSLVENSYNEQFF	TGCGCCAGCAGCTTGGTAGAGAATTCCTACAATGAGCAGTTCTTC
12	-	TRBV7-9	TRBJ1-1	TRBD1	CASSLEQGKAFF	TGTGCCAGCAGCTTAGAACAGGGGAAAGCTTTCTTT
14	-	TRBV9	TRBJ1-2	TRBD1	CASRGSGTDYGYTF	TGTGCCAGCAGGGGGTCCGGGACAGACTATGGCTACACCTTC
13	-	TRBV15	TRBJ2-7	-	CATSNFFSYEQYF	TGTGCCACCAGCAACTTTTTCTCCTACGAGCAGTACTTC
15	-	TRBV5-4	TRBJ1-6	-	CASSLTGNYNSPLHF	TGTGCCAGCAGCTTGACGGGGAACTATAATTCACCCCTCCACTTT
16	-	TRBV6-5	TRBJ1-4	TRBD1	CASSYLRTGGLEKLFF	TGTGCCAGCAGTTACCTACGGACAGGGGGCTTAGAAAAACTGTTTTTT
14	-	TRBV6-6	TRBJ1-2	-	CASRDGLRAIGYTF	TGTGCCAGCAGGGATGGACTTCGAGCCATAGGCTACACCTTC
15	once	TRBV10-3	TRBJ1-1	-	CAISEEGGMNTEAFF	TGTGCCATCAGTGAGGAGGGCGGAATGAACACTGAAGCTTTCTTT
15	-	TRBV10-3	TRBJ2-7	TRBD1	CAISARTGPSYEQYF	TGTGCCATCAGTGCCCGGACAGGGCCCTCCTACGAGCAGTACTTC
16	-	TRBV7-9	TRBJ2-7	TRBD1	CASSLFQGARAYEQYF	TGTGCCAGCAGCTTATTCCAGGGGGCAAGGGCCTACGAGCAGTACTTC
15	-	TRBV6-1	TRBJ2-5	TRBD2	CASRASGGVQETQYF	TGTGCCAGCAGGGCAAGCGGGGGGGTTCAGGAGACCCAGTACTTC
15	-	TRBV6-1	TRBJ2-1	TRBD2	CASSEVGGSTDEQFF	TGTGCCAGCAGTGAAGTGGGCGGGAGTACCGATGAGCAGTTCTTC
15	-	TRBV4-2	TRBJ2-7	-	CASSQDFGGNYEQYF	TGTGCCAGCAGCCAAGATTTTGGAGGGAATTACGAGCAGTACTTC
17	-	TRBV4-2	TRBJ1-1	-	CASSQEQMAVMNTEAFF	TGTGCCAGCAGCCAAGAGCAGATGGCGGTCATGAACACTGAAGCTTTCTTT
16	few	TRBV28	TRBJ2-2	-	CASSVGGPGDTGELFF	TGTGCCAGCAGTGTAGGTGGGCCAGGGGACACCGGGGAGCTGTTTTTT
13	-	TRBV30	TRBJ2-5	-	CAWTMTGQETQYF	TGTGCCTGGACCATGACAGGACAAGAGACCCAGTACTTC
16	-	TRBV11-2	TRBJ2-7	-	CASSLNLPGAPYEQYF	TGTGCCAGCAGCTTAAATCTCCCTGGGGCCCCCTACGAGCAGTACTTC
15	-	TRBV5-4	TRBJ2-7	TRBD1	CASNQGDSNSGEQYF	TGTGCCAGCAACCAGGGGGACAGCAACTCCGGCGAGCAGTACTTC
13	-	TRBV19	TRBJ1-2	-	CASNPDRFYGYTF	TGTGCCAGTAACCCGGACAGATTCTATGGCTACACCTTC
15	few	TRBV4-3	TRBJ1-2	-	CASSQELGGNYGYTF	TGCGCCAGCAGCCAAGAGTTGGGGGGAAACTATGGCTACACCTTC
14	-	TRBV29-1	TRBJ1-1	-	CSVEGQNSNTEAFF	TGCAGCGTTGAAGGTCAGAATTCGAACACTGAAGCTTTCTTT
14	-	TRBV7-3	TRBJ2-7	-	CASSPSYSSYEQYF	TGTGCCAGCAGCCCCTCGTACAGCTCCTACGAGCAGTACTTC
13	-	TRBV6-4	TRBJ2-2	-	CASSARGFGELFF	TGTGCCAGCAGCGCGCGCGGGTTCGGGGAGCTGTTTTTT
16	-	TRBV28	TRBJ1-5	TRBD1	CASSTPSRGRDQPQHF	TGTGCCAGCAGTACACCAAGCAGGGGGCGCGATCAGCCCCAGCATTTT
15	-	TRBV4-3	TRBJ1-1	-	CASSQEEGLGTEAFF	TGCGCCAGCAGCCAAGAGGAGGGCTTGGGGACTGAAGCTTTCTTT
14	-	TRBV2	TRBJ2-1	TRBD2	CASRGGLAGVEQFF	TGTGCCAGCAGGGGCGGACTAGCGGGGGTTGAGCAGTTCTTC
16	-	TRBV5-8	TRBJ1-1	TRBD1	CASSRGTGGSGTEAFF	TGTGCCAGCAGCCGAGGGACAGGGGGCTCGGGTACTGAAGCTTTCTTT
16	few	TRBV21-1	TRBJ1-1	-	CASSKVAGQLNTEAFF	TGTGCCAGCAGCAAAGTGGCGGGACAGCTGAACACTGAAGCTTTCTTT
13	-	TRBV6-5	TRBJ2-3	TRBD1	CASSGQGTDTQYF	TGTGCCAGCAGTGGACAGGGCACAGATACGCAGTATTTT
13	-	TRBV7-6	TRBJ2-7	-	CASSSGTAGEQYF	TGTGCCAGCAGCTCCGGGACCGCGGGGGAGCAGTACTTC
16	-	TRBV27	TRBJ1-6	-	CASSFPGNSMNSPLHF	TGTGCCAGCAGTTTCCCAGGGAATTCGATGAATTCACCCCTCCACTTT
17	once	TRBV13	TRBJ2-7	TRBD1	CASSRRSVTGGTYEQYF	TGTGCCAGCAGCCGGAGATCCGTGACAGGGGGAACCTACGAGCAGTACTTC
15	-	TRBV9	TRBJ1-3	-	CASSAQVRSGNTIYF	TGTGCCAGCAGCGCACAGGTGCGCTCTGGAAACACCATATATTTT
14	few	TRBV30	TRBJ2-5	TRBD1	CAWSRQGARETQYF	TGTGCCTGGAGTAGACAGGGGGCGCGAGAGACCCAGTACTTC
18	-	TRBV30	TRBJ2-2	TRBD1	CAWNLRIRQGANTGELFF	TGTGCCTGGAACTTACGGATCCGACAGGGGGCGAACACCGGGGAGCTGTTTTTT
15	-	TRBV2	TRBJ1-1	-	CASSVEPGMNTEAFF	TGTGCCAGCAGTGTGGAGCCAGGGATGAACACTGAAGCTTTCTTT
14	-	TRBV5-1	TRBJ2-2	-	CASSLGLNTGELFF	TGCGCCAGCAGCTTGGGACTCAACACCGGGGAGCTGTTTTTT
15	-	TRBV5-4	TRBJ1-5	-	CASSPDRGPNQPQHF	TGTGCCAGCAGCCCAGACCGAGGGCCCAATCAGCCCCAGCATTTT
16	-	TRBV4-3	TRBJ2-2	-	CASSQDRQANTGELFF	TGCGCCAGCAGCCAAGATCGCCAGGCGAACACCGGGGAGCTGTTTTTT
15	-	TRBV19	TRBJ1-4	-	CASSIGGTGQEKLFF	TGTGCCAGTAGTATCGGAGGAACGGGCCAGGAAAAACTGTTTTTT
15	-	TRBV7-9	TRBJ1-5	-	CASSFGGASNQPQHF	TGTGCCAGCAGCTTCGGAGGGGCGAGCAATCAGCCCCAGCATTTT
16	-	TRBV14	TRBJ2-6	-	CASSQPYRAGANVLTF	TGTGCCAGCAGCCAACCTTACAGGGCTGGGGCCAACGTCCTGACTTTC
20	few	TRBV4-1	TRBJ2-2	TRBD1	CASSPRRVQPGTANTGELFF	TGCGCCAGCAGCCCGAGAAGGGTTCAGCCTGGGACAGCGAACACCGGGGAGCTGTTTTTT
15	-	TRBV5-3	TRBJ2-7	TRBD1	CARSLVATGTYEQYF	TGTGCCAGAAGCTTGGTTGCGACAGGGACCTACGAGCAGTACTTC
14	once	TRBV5-1	TRBJ1-3	-	CASSVPGSGNTIYF	TGCGCCAGCAGCGTCCCAGGTTCTGGAAACACCATATATTTT